Below are 29 T cell receptor beta chains sequenced from a single sample in a study of T cell responses to AZD1222 COVID-19 vaccine. The repertoire was sequenced with immunoSEQ multiplex PCR; TCRdb's copy has only in-frame clones and lacks some. This sample has fewer than 250,000 clones, with about 92% found just once. This specimen was peripheral blood, taken on day 0 of MenACWY control vaccination. Receptors were obtained from an adult in good health.

V usage is TRBV10-1 and J usage is TRBJ1-2; D is unresolved. V was trimmed by 2 bases and J by 4 bases, leaving 14 bases between them. This CDR3 is built from 15 residues. Germline CDR1 reads WNHNN; CDR2 reads SYGVQD (reference sequence). The CDR3 here is CASSELSGDSYGYTF. The DNA of the CDR3 is TGCGCCAGCAGTGAGCTGTCAGGAGATTCCTATGGCTACACCTTC.

This chain uses TRBV11-2 with TRBJ2-3, with 12 bases identical to TRBD2. The CDR3 extends over 12 amino acids. With 5 bases clipped from V and 14 bases from J, the junction kept 5 bases outside the gene matches. Germline V gene sequence: CDR1 SGHAT, CDR2 FQNNGV. The CDR3, as DNA: TGTGCCAGCAGCCCGACTAGCGGGGGTCGGTATTTT. This sequence encodes CASSPTSGGRYF.

The V gene is TRBV7-6, the J gene TRBJ2-2; no reliable D call. CDR1 is SGHVS and CDR2 is FNYEAQ in the germline V gene. This CDR3 is built from 15 residues. The germline V and J ends were trimmed by 2 bases and 2 bases, with 9 bases remaining between them. The CDR3 region has the DNA TGTGCCAGCAGCTTACTTTCAGGAAACACCGGGGAGCTGTTTTTT. The encoded protein is CASSLLSGNTGELFF. Full variable domain (missing parts from reference TRBV7-6 and TRBJ2-2): GAGVSQSPRYKVTKRGQDVALRCDPISGHVSLYWYRQALGQGPEFLTYFNYEAQQDKSGLPNDRFSAERPEGSISTLTIQRTEQRDSAMYRCASSLLSGNTGELFFGEGSRLTVL.

The chain uses TRBV6-5 and TRBJ1-5; TRBD1 might be the D (6 bases). The CDR3 spans 14 residues. V was cut by 6 bases and J by 7 bases, with 16 bases left in between. The germline V gene encodes CDR1 MNHEY and CDR2 SVGAGI. Here the CDR3 DNA reads TGTGCCAGCAGCCTAAGGGCAGGGGAGCAGCCCCAGCATTTT. As protein: CASSLRAGEQPQHF.

The CDR3 loop reads CASSSLTGGGGGYTF. CDR3 sequence (DNA): TGTGCCAGCAGTTCGCTCACAGGAGGTGGAGGGGGCTACACCTTC. The gene calls are TRBV28 and TRBJ1-2, with a possible D match to TRBD1 (5 bases). Trimming removed 4 bases from V and 8 bases from J, with 20 bases in between. Germline loops: CDR1 MDHEN, CDR2 SYDVKM. The CDR3 totals 15 residues.

This clone was seen a few times. The gene calls are TRBV5-5 and TRBJ1-5, with no clear D. Trimming took 0 bases from V and 5 from J, leaving 12 bases between them. Per germline, CDR1 SGHKS and CDR2 YYEKEE (reference sequence). The CDR3 totals 15 residues. CDR3 DNA: TGTGCCAGCAGCTTGGATTTGGGGATTTATCAGCCCCAGCATTTT. It encodes CASSLDLGIYQPQHF.

This chain connects TRBV28 to TRBJ1-1, with D uncertain. The CDR3 has 15 amino acids. The V end was cut by 5 bases, the J end by 3 bases, with 16 bases between. The germline V gene encodes CDR1 MDHEN and CDR2 SYDVKM. The CDR3 sequence is CASSPPGRVYTEAFF. CDR3 nucleotide sequence: TGTGCCAGCAGTCCGCCTGGAAGGGTGTACACTGAAGCTTTCTTT.

The rearrangement links TRBV28 to TRBJ1-1; D unresolved. Germline V gene data show CDR1 as MDHEN and CDR2 as SYDVKM. This CDR3 has 12 amino acids. V shed 3 bases and J shed 6 bases, with 8 bases lying between them. CDR3 nucleotides: TGTGCCAGCAGTTTGCCCTCTGCTGAAGCTTTCTTT. Its protein product is CASSLPSAEAFF.

The CDR3 region is CASKREETQYF. The CDR3, as DNA: TGTGCCAGCAAAAGGGAAGAGACCCAGTACTTC. The chain links TRBV2 to TRBJ2-5; D gene uncertain. CDR3 size: 11 residues. V lost 7 bases to trimming and J lost 3 bases, with 6 bases between them. Germline V gene data show CDR1 as SNHLY and CDR2 as FYNNEI.

The genes are TRBV28 and TRBJ1-1, with 8 bases that match TRBD1. The J segment lost 4 bases and the V segment lost 4 bases, leaving 8 bases of the junction unmatched. CDR1 is MDHEN and CDR2 is SYDVKM in the germline V gene. The CDR3 loop spans 15 amino acids. CDR3 region: CASSWDRPRGTEAFF. DNA for the CDR3: TGTGCCAGCAGTTGGGACAGGCCTCGGGGCACTGAAGCTTTCTTT.

V is TRBV7-2 and J is TRBJ1-3, with D uncertain. Per germline, CDR1 SGHTA and CDR2 FQGNSA. V lost 1 base to trimming and J lost 3 bases, with 10 bases between them. This CDR3 has 15 amino acids. The CDR3 DNA reads as TGTGCCAGCAGCTTAGTTCTGGCACTTGGAAACACCATATATTTT. It codes for CASSLVLALGNTIYF.

The chain employs TRBV15 and TRBJ1-1; 7 positions match TRBD1. The CDR3 is 14 residues long. The germline CDR1 and CDR2 sequences are LNHNV and YYDKDF (reference sequence). The J segment lost 1 base and the V segment lost 6 bases, leaving 5 bases of the junction unmatched. The CDR3 nucleotides are TGTGCCACCAGAGACAGGGTCTCGAACACTGAAGCTTTCTTT. Amino acid sequence: CATRDRVSNTEAFF.

The V gene is TRBV12-3 or TRBV12-4, the J gene TRBJ2-5; no firm D call. V lost 7 bases and J lost 7, with 16 bases in between. The CDR3 is 13 residues long. CDR3 region: CASKGIPTGTQYF. CDR3 DNA sequence: TGTGCCAGCAAGGGCATCCCCACGGGGACCCAGTACTTC.

V usage is TRBV10-3 and J usage is TRBJ1-5; a weak D match, TRBD1 (6 bases). The CDR3 consists of 17 residues. V shed 3 bases and J shed 0 bases, with 15 bases lying between them. Germline V lookup: CDR1 ENHRY, CDR2 SYGVKD. The DNA for the CDR3 is TGTGCCATCAGTGACAGGGGAAGGTCAGGTAGCAATCAGCCCCAGCATTTT. It translates to CAISDRGRSGSNQPQHF.

The chain is built from TRBV29-1 and TRBJ1-2; no clear D gene. Trimming took 1 base from V and 7 from J, leaving 7 bases between them. This CDR3 comprises 11 residues. In germline, CDR1 is SQVTM, CDR2 ANQGSEA. CDR3 DNA sequence: TGCAGCGTTGAAGGGGTGGGTGGCTACACCTTC. Translating it yields CSVEGVGGYTF.

V and J are TRBV18 and TRBJ1-5, with D maybe TRBD1 (5 bases). Per germline, CDR1 KGHSH and CDR2 LQKENI. The CDR3 extends over 16 amino acids. The germline V and J ends were trimmed by 2 bases and 0 bases, with 11 bases remaining between them. CDR3 protein: CASSPSATDSNQPQHF. CDR3 DNA sequence: TGTGCCAGCTCACCAAGTGCGACAGATAGCAATCAGCCCCAGCATTTT.

The J gene is TRBJ2-3, the V gene TRBV7-2; D might be TRBD1 (6 bases). The length of the CDR3 is 13 residues. The V end was cut by 1 base, the J end by 4 bases, with 6 bases between. The germline V gene has CDR1 SGHTA and CDR2 FQGNSA. CDR3 loop: CASSLDRADTQYF. The CDR3 DNA follows: TGTGCCAGCAGCTTAGACAGGGCAGATACGCAGTATTTT.

The gene calls are TRBV7-6 and TRBJ1-2, with TRBD1 matching over 8 bases. CDR1 and CDR2 from the germline V gene are SGHVS and FNYEAQ. V shed 1 base and J 8 bases; nucleotides not matched to a gene: 9. CDR3 size: 15 residues. CDR3 bases: TGTGCCAGCAGCTTAGACGCTGGGACAGGTGCGGGCTACACCTTC. It encodes CASSLDAGTGAGYTF.

This clone appeared once. The J gene is TRBJ1-2, the V gene TRBV30; no clear D gene. The germline gives CDR1 GTSNPN, CDR2 SVGIG (reference sequence). V was trimmed by 2 bases and J by 8 bases, leaving 9 bases between them. The CDR3 length is 11 residues. The CDR3 sequence: CAWSLGFGYTF. The CDR3 region has the DNA TGTGCCTGGAGTCTAGGGTTCGGCTACACCTTC.

This clone was seen only a few times. This CDR3 is CASSQTPGTGGNTIYF. The CDR3 DNA reads TGCGCCAGCAGCCAGACACCCGGGACAGGGGGAAACACCATATATTTT. The genes are TRBV4-1 and TRBJ1-3; 9 bases agree with TRBD1. CDR3 length: 16 residues. The V segment lost 3 bases and the J segment 4 bases; nucleotides outside the gene matches: 7. Germline V gene data show CDR1 as MGHRA and CDR2 as YSYEKL.

DNA of the CDR3: TGTGCCTGGAGTACATCAGGGGAGGGTTATGGCTACACCTTC. Protein: CAWSTSGEGYGYTF. V usage is TRBV30 and J usage is TRBJ1-2; TRBD1 might be the D (6 bases). Germline V gives CDR1 GTSNPN, CDR2 SVGIG (reference sequence). The CDR3 is made up of 14 amino acids. The germline V and J ends were trimmed by 2 bases and 5 bases, with 15 bases remaining between them.

The V and J genes are TRBV18 and TRBJ2-5; D gene unclear. CDR1 is KGHSH and CDR2 is LQKENI in the germline V gene. V lost 3 bases and J lost 3, with 17 bases in between. The CDR3 covers 16 residues. Written as DNA, the CDR3 is TGTGCCAGCTCACCCCGATCCCCGCCAATAAAAGAGACCCAGTACTTC. Translation gives CASSPRSPPIKETQYF. Full variable domain (outside the CDR3, taken from reference TRBV18 and TRBJ2-5): NAGVMQNPRHLVRRRGQEARLRCSPMKGHSHVYWYRQLPEEGLKFMVYLQKENIIDESGMPKERFSAEFPKEGPSILRIQQVVRGDSAAYFCASSPRSPPIKETQYFGPGTRLLVL.

The chain is built from TRBV2 and TRBJ1-2; 7 positions match TRBD1. CDR1 is SNHLY, CDR2 FYNNEI, per germline. The CDR3 sequence is 15 residues long. J lost 2 bases, V lost 5 bases, and 8 bases had no gene match. The CDR3 DNA reads as TGTGCCAGCAGTTCTCGACAGGGTTCCAACTATGGCTACACCTTC. Protein: CASSSRQGSNYGYTF.

The V call is TRBV28, the J call TRBJ1-3; D possibly corresponds to TRBD1 (6 bases). The V end was cut by 4 bases, the J end by 4 bases, with 14 bases between. The germline gives CDR1 MDHEN, CDR2 SYDVKM. CDR3 length: 15 residues. CDR3 residues: CASSSPNRVGNTIYF. In nucleotides, the CDR3 is TGTGCCAGCAGTTCACCCAACAGGGTAGGAAACACCATATATTTT.

This chain joins TRBV27 and TRBJ1-5; D might be TRBD1 (5 bases). With 6 bases removed from V and 0 bases from J, the gap between germline ends came to 21 bases. The germline V gene has CDR1 MNHEY and CDR2 SMNVEV (reference sequence). The CDR3 runs 18 residues. The CDR3 DNA is TGTGCCAGCAGCCTTAGTGGGGGGTTGGGATATAGCAATCAGCCCCAGCATTTT. Translated: CASSLSGGLGYSNQPQHF.

The chain has TRBV11-2 and TRBJ1-4, with D uncertain. The CDR3 is made up of 13 amino acids. Germline V gene lookup returns CDR1 SGHAT and CDR2 FQNNGV. Trimming took off 5 bases at V and 6 bases at J, with 10 bases between the two ends. CDR3 region: CASSPRLDEKLFF. As DNA, the CDR3 is TGTGCCAGCAGCCCCCGGTTGGATGAAAAACTGTTTTTT.

The V and J genes are TRBV6-5 and TRBJ1-2; unclear D gene. V was pared by 7 bases and J by 8 bases, with 14 bases between. CDR3 length: 12 amino acids. Germline V CDR1 and CDR2: MNHEY, SVGAGI. CDR3 coding DNA: TGTGCCAGCACCGAGGACCGGCGGGGCTACACCTTC. The encoded protein is CASTEDRRGYTF.

The V and J genes are TRBV12-3 or TRBV12-4 and TRBJ2-7; a weak D match, TRBD2 (5 bases). This CDR3 contains 12 residues. V lost 5 bases, J lost 7 bases, and 12 bases lay in between. The CDR3 DNA follows: TGTGCCAGCAGTCTCCCCCCGGGGGAGCAGTACTTC. This codes for CASSLPPGEQYF.

The CDR3 reads CASSQVRARKQNTEAFF. The DNA of the CDR3 is TGCGCCAGCAGCCAAGTAAGGGCACGCAAACAGAACACTGAAGCTTTCTTT. The chain recombines TRBV4-1 with TRBJ1-1; D gene uncertain. The CDR3 length is 17 residues. Trimming removed 1 base at V and 1 base at J, with 16 bases between. CDR1 MGHRA and CDR2 YSYEKL come from the germline V gene.